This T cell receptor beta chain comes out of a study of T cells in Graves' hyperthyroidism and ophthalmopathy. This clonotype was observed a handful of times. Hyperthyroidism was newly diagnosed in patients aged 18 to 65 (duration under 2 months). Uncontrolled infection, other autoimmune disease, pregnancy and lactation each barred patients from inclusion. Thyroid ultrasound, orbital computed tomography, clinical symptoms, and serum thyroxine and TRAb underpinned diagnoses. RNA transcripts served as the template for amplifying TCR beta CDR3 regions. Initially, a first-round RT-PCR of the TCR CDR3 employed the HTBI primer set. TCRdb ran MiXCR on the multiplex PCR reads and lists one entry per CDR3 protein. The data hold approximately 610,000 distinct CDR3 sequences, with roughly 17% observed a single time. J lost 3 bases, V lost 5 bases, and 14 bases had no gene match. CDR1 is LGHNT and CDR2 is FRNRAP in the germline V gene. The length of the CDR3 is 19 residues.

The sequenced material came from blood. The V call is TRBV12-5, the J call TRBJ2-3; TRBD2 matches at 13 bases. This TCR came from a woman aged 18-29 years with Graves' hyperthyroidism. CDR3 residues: CASGARLAGGPQTTDTQYF. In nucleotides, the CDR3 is TGTGCTAGTGGTGCCCGACTAGCGGGGGGTCCACAGACTACAGATACGCAGTATTTT. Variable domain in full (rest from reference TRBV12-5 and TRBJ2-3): DARVTQTPRHKVTEMGQEVTMRCQPILGHNTVFWYRQTMMQGLELLAYFRNRAPLDDSGMPKDRFSAEMPDATLATLKIQPSEPRDSAVYFCASGARLAGGPQTTDTQYFGPGTRLTVL.